Listed below are T cell receptor beta chains from one sample, sequenced in a study of cytomegalovirus exposure and HLA in healthy donors. This table comes from immunoSEQ multiplex PCR, and its TCRdb copy is limited to in-frame clones, with some not included. The sample table includes 150,000 or so clones. The sample was PBMCs. These receptors all come from a woman aged 60-75 years in good health and CMV-seronegative. The CDR3 runs from the conserved cysteine through the conserved F or W. A D gene is named only where the DNA matches it firmly.

d_gene: NA
v_gene: TRBV10-2
j_gene: TRBJ1-4
CDR3nt: TGCGCCAGCAGTGAAAAATCGGACAGAACAAAACTGTTTTTT
CDR3aa: CASSEKSDRTKLFF

d_gene: TRBD1
v_gene: TRBV10-3
j_gene: TRBJ1-2
CDR3nt: TGTGCCATCAGTGAGTCGACAGGGCCCTATGGCTACACCTTC
CDR3aa: CAISESTGPYGYTF

d_gene: TRBD1
v_gene: TRBV10-2
j_gene: TRBJ1-6
CDR3nt: TGCGCCACGAGCTTCGGGACAGTCCCACCCCTCCACTTT
CDR3aa: CATSFGTVPPLHF

d_gene: TRBD2
v_gene: TRBV4-1
j_gene: TRBJ2-7
CDR3nt: TGCGCCAGCAGCCAAGATCCAAGCGGGAGGCTTCTTTCCTACGAGCAGTACTTC
CDR3aa: CASSQDPSGRLLSYEQYF

d_gene: TRBD2
v_gene: TRBV20-1
j_gene: TRBJ2-5
CDR3nt: TGCAGTGCTGGGGGGGGTGAGACCCAGTACTTC
CDR3aa: CSAGGGETQYF

d_gene: NA
v_gene: TRBV5-1
j_gene: TRBJ2-5
CDR3nt: TGCGCCAGCAGCTTAACAGGAGACGAAACCCAGTACTTC
CDR3aa: CASSLTGDETQYF

d_gene: NA
v_gene: TRBV5-1
j_gene: TRBJ1-1
CDR3nt: TGCGCCAGCAGCTTGAAGGGAGACACTGAAGCTTTCTTT
CDR3aa: CASSLKGDTEAFF

d_gene: TRBD2
v_gene: TRBV2
j_gene: TRBJ2-1
CDR3nt: TGTGCCGGACGACTAGCGGGAGTCCATGAGCAGTTCTTC
CDR3aa: CAGRLAGVHEQFF

d_gene: NA
v_gene: TRBV5-1
j_gene: TRBJ2-5
CDR3nt: TGCGCCAGCAGCTTTAGACAGGTTCAAGAGACCCAGTACTTC
CDR3aa: CASSFRQVQETQYF

d_gene: TRBD1
v_gene: TRBV4-1
j_gene: TRBJ2-3
CDR3nt: TGCGCCAGCAGCCAAGACCAACAGGGGGCGGCGGCAGATACGCAGTATTTT
CDR3aa: CASSQDQQGAAADTQYF

d_gene: NA
v_gene: TRBV29-1
j_gene: TRBJ1-3
CDR3nt: TGCAGCGCCAGGGGCCAGGGAGGAAACACCATATATTTT
CDR3aa: CSARGQGGNTIYF

d_gene: TRBD1
v_gene: TRBV6-1
j_gene: TRBJ1-1
CDR3nt: TGTGCCAGCAGTGAACCAGGGACAGGGCCTGCCGAAGCTTTCTTT
CDR3aa: CASSEPGTGPAEAFF

d_gene: NA
v_gene: TRBV5-1
j_gene: TRBJ2-2
CDR3nt: TGCGCCAGCAGCTCGACGGGGGCCGGGGAGCTGTTTTTT
CDR3aa: CASSSTGAGELFF

d_gene: NA
v_gene: TRBV11-2
j_gene: TRBJ1-2
CDR3nt: TGTGCCAGCAGCCCGGGGGACGGATATAACTATGGCTACACCTTC
CDR3aa: CASSPGDGYNYGYTF

d_gene: TRBD1
v_gene: TRBV11-2
j_gene: TRBJ2-7
CDR3nt: TGTGCCAGCAGCGTGCGACAGGGGGGACCCTACGAGCAGTACTTC
CDR3aa: CASSVRQGGPYEQYF

d_gene: NA
v_gene: TRBV5-4
j_gene: TRBJ1-2
CDR3nt: TGTGCCAGCAGCTCCGGAGGGGGGGCTTTGGAAGGCTACACCTTC
CDR3aa: CASSSGGGALEGYTF

d_gene: TRBD1
v_gene: TRBV27
j_gene: TRBJ2-5
CDR3nt: TGTGCCAGCAGTCCGTGGGACAGGGGGGGAGAGACCCAGTACTTC
CDR3aa: CASSPWDRGGETQYF

d_gene: NA
v_gene: TRBV5-1
j_gene: TRBJ2-2
CDR3nt: TGCGCCAGCAGCTCCTTTATTGGGGCTGCCACCGGGGAGCTGTTTTTT
CDR3aa: CASSSFIGAATGELFF

d_gene: TRBD1
v_gene: TRBV7-9
j_gene: TRBJ1-1
CDR3nt: TGTGCCAGCAGCTTAGATGGTCCAGGGGGCCGAGAGACTGAAGCTTTCTTT
CDR3aa: CASSLDGPGGRETEAFF

d_gene: NA
v_gene: TRBV7-8
j_gene: TRBJ1-3
CDR3nt: TGTGCCAGCAGCTTAGCGTCAGCGCACGGAAACACCATATATTTT
CDR3aa: CASSLASAHGNTIYF

d_gene: TRBD2
v_gene: TRBV9
j_gene: TRBJ2-1
CDR3nt: TGTGCCAGCAGCGCGGGACTACGGGACAATGAGCAGTTCTTC
CDR3aa: CASSAGLRDNEQFF

d_gene: TRBD1
v_gene: TRBV2
j_gene: TRBJ1-2
CDR3nt: TGTGCCAGCAGTGAAGCGCAGGGGGCGATCTATGGCTACACCTTC
CDR3aa: CASSEAQGAIYGYTF

d_gene: TRBD1
v_gene: TRBV6-1
j_gene: TRBJ2-2
CDR3nt: TGTGCCAGCAGTGTCCTGACAGGGAGTCTTACCGGGGAGCTGTTTTTT
CDR3aa: CASSVLTGSLTGELFF

d_gene: TRBD2
v_gene: TRBV10-3
j_gene: TRBJ2-7
CDR3nt: TGTGCCATCGGTCTGCGGGAGAGCTACGAGCAGTACTTC
CDR3aa: CAIGLRESYEQYF

d_gene: NA
v_gene: TRBV27
j_gene: TRBJ1-5
CDR3nt: TGTGCCAGCAGTTCCTTTCAGGAAGCTCAGCCCCAGCATTTT
CDR3aa: CASSSFQEAQPQHF

d_gene: NA
v_gene: TRBV13
j_gene: TRBJ1-2
CDR3nt: TGTGCCAGCAGCTTAGGGGCCCACCGGGGTTACTATGGCTACACCTTC
CDR3aa: CASSLGAHRGYYGYTF

d_gene: TRBD2
v_gene: TRBV29-1
j_gene: TRBJ2-7
CDR3nt: TGCAGCGTTGAAGGACTAGCTTTCCGCGAGCAGTACTTC
CDR3aa: CSVEGLAFREQYF

d_gene: NA
v_gene: TRBV7-3
j_gene: TRBJ2-7
CDR3nt: TGTGCCAGCAGCCCTCAGGGTAGCTCCTCCTACGAGCAGTACTTC
CDR3aa: CASSPQGSSSYEQYF

d_gene: NA
v_gene: TRBV12-5
j_gene: TRBJ1-1
CDR3nt: TGTGCTAGTGGTTTTCGACAGACGTTGAACACTGAAGCTTTCTTT
CDR3aa: CASGFRQTLNTEAFF

d_gene: TRBD1
v_gene: TRBV2
j_gene: TRBJ2-7
CDR3nt: TGTGCCAGCAGTGGGACAGGGGGCTCCTACGAGCAGTACTTC
CDR3aa: CASSGTGGSYEQYF

d_gene: TRBD1
v_gene: TRBV5-4
j_gene: TRBJ2-1
CDR3nt: TGTGCCAGCAGCCAAGGGACAGGCCGGGGCTCCTACAATGAGCAGTTCTTC
CDR3aa: CASSQGTGRGSYNEQFF

d_gene: NA
v_gene: TRBV6-5
j_gene: TRBJ1-2
CDR3nt: TGTGCCAGCAGTTACTCGGGCCTCCCCTATGGCTACACCTTC
CDR3aa: CASSYSGLPYGYTF

d_gene: NA
v_gene: TRBV7-9
j_gene: TRBJ2-1
CDR3nt: TGTGCCAGCAGCCGAGGACAGTCCAATGAGCAGTTCTTC
CDR3aa: CASSRGQSNEQFF

d_gene: NA
v_gene: TRBV5-1
j_gene: TRBJ1-2
CDR3nt: TGCGCCAGCAGCGATTACCAGGATGGCTACACCTTC
CDR3aa: CASSDYQDGYTF

d_gene: TRBD2
v_gene: TRBV11-2
j_gene: TRBJ2-1
CDR3nt: TGTGCCAGCAGCTTAGATTTTCCTGGCGGGAGTGTCGGTGAGCAGTTCTTC
CDR3aa: CASSLDFPGGSVGEQFF

d_gene: TRBD1
v_gene: TRBV7-9
j_gene: TRBJ2-1
CDR3nt: TGTGCCAGCAGCCCGGGACAGGGGGCCTATGAGCAGTTCTTC
CDR3aa: CASSPGQGAYEQFF

d_gene: NA
v_gene: TRBV15
j_gene: TRBJ2-7
CDR3nt: TGTGCCACCAGCCGCTGGACTATCCCGCCTGGCGAGCAGTACTTC
CDR3aa: CATSRWTIPPGEQYF

d_gene: TRBD1
v_gene: TRBV6-6
j_gene: TRBJ1-5
CDR3nt: TGTGCCAGCAGTTACGCGAACAGGGGGCGATTTGTGCCCCAGCATTTT
CDR3aa: CASSYANRGRFVPQHF

d_gene: NA
v_gene: TRBV5-1
j_gene: TRBJ2-7
CDR3nt: TGCGCCAGCAGCTTGGGGGTCGGCCAGGGGCTCAACTACGAGCAGTACTTC
CDR3aa: CASSLGVGQGLNYEQYF

d_gene: NA
v_gene: TRBV19
j_gene: TRBJ2-5
CDR3nt: TGTGCCAGTAGTCAGGAGGGGGGGGTAGAGACCCAGTACTTC
CDR3aa: CASSQEGGVETQYF

d_gene: TRBD1
v_gene: TRBV15
j_gene: TRBJ1-1
CDR3nt: TGTGCCACCAGCAGAGTGGGACAGGCGACTGAAGCTTTCTTT
CDR3aa: CATSRVGQATEAFF

d_gene: NA
v_gene: TRBV6-5
j_gene: TRBJ2-4
CDR3nt: TGTGCCAGCAACCCGAGGGCAGGCAACATTCAGTACTTC
CDR3aa: CASNPRAGNIQYF

d_gene: NA
v_gene: TRBV6-5
j_gene: TRBJ2-1
CDR3nt: TGTGCCAGCAGTTACATGGCCTCAGTCGGGAGTGAGCAGTTCTTC
CDR3aa: CASSYMASVGSEQFF